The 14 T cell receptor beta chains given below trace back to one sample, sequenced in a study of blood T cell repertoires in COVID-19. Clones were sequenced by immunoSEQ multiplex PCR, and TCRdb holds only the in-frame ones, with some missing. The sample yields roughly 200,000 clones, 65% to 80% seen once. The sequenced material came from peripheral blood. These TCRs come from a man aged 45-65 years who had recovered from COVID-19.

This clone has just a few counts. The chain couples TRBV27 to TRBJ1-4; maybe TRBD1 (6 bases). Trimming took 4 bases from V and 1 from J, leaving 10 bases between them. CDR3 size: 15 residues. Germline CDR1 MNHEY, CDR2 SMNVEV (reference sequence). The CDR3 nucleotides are TGTGCCAGCAGTTCATACAGGGTAACTAATGAAAAACTGTTTTTT. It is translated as CASSSYRVTNEKLFF. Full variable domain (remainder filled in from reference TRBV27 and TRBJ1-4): EAQVTQNPRYLITVTGKKLTVTCSQNMNHEYMSWYRQDPGLGLRQIYYSMNVEVTDKGDVPEGYKVSRKEKRNFPLILESPSPNQTSLYFCASSSYRVTNEKLFFGSGTQLSVL.

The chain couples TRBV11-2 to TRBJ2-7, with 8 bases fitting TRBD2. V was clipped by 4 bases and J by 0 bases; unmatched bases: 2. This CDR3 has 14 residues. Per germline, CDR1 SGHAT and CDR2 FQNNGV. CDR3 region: CASSSRGGSYEQYF. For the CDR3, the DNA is TGTGCCAGCAGCTCCCGGGGGGGCTCCTACGAGCAGTACTTC.

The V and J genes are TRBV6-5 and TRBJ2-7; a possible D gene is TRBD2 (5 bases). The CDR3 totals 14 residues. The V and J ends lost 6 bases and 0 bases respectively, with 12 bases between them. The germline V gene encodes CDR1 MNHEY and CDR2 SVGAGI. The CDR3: CASSTTRTSYEQYF. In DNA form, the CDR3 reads TGTGCCAGCAGCACCACTAGAACCTCCTACGAGCAGTACTTC.

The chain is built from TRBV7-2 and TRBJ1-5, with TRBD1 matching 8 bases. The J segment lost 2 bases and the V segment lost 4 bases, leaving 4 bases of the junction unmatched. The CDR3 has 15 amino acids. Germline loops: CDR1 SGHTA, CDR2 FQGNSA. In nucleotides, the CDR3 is TGTGCCAGCAGCTATCAGGGGGCGGGCAATCAGCCCCAGCATTTT. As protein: CASSYQGAGNQPQHF.

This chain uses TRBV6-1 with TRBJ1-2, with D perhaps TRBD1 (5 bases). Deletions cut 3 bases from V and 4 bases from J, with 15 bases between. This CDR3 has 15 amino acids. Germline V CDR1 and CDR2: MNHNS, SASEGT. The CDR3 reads CASSDRTQVLYGYTF. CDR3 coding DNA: TGTGCCAGCAGTGACCGGACACAGGTTCTCTATGGCTACACCTTC.

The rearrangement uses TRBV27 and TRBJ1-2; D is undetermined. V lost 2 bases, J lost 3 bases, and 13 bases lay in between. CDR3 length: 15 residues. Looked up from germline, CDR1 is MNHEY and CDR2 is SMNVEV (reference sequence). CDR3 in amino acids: CASSLGEGGHYGYTF. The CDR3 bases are TGTGCCAGCAGTTTAGGGGAAGGAGGTCACTATGGCTACACCTTC.

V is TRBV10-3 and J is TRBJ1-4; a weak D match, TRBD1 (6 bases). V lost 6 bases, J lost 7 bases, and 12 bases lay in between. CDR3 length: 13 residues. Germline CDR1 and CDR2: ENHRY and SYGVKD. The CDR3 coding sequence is TGTGCCATCAGGGTCCAGGGGAGTGAAAAACTGTTTTTT. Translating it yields CAIRVQGSEKLFF.

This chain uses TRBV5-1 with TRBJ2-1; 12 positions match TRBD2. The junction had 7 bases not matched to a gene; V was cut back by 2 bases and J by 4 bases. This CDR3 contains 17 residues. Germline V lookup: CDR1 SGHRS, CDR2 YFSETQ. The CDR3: CASSFRLLAGGYNEQFF. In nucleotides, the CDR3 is TGCGCCAGCAGCTTTAGGTTGCTAGCGGGAGGGTACAATGAGCAGTTCTTC.

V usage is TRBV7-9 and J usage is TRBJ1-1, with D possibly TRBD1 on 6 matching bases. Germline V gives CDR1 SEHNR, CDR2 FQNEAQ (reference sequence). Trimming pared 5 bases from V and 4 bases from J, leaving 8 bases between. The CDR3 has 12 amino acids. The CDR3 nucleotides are TGTGCCAGCAGCACAGGGAGCACTGAAGCTTTCTTT. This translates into CASSTGSTEAFF.

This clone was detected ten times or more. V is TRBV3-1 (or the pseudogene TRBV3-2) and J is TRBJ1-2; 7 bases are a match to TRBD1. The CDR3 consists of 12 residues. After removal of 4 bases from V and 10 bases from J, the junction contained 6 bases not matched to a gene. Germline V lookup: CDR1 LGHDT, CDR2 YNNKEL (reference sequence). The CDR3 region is CASSLGDSSYTF. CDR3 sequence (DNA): TGTGCCAGCAGCCTTGGGGACAGCTCCTACACCTTC.

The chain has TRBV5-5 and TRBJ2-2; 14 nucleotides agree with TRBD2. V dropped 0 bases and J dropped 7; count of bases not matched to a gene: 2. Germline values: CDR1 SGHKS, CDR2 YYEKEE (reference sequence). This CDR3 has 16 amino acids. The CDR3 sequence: CASSLGGLAGVGELFF. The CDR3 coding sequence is TGTGCCAGCAGCTTGGGGGGACTAGCGGGAGTCGGGGAGCTGTTTTTT.

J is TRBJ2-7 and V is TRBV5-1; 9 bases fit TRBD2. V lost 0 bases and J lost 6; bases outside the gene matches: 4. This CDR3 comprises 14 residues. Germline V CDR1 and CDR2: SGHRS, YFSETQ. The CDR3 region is CASSLDLAGREQYF. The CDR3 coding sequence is TGCGCCAGCAGCTTGGATCTAGCGGGGCGCGAGCAGTACTTC. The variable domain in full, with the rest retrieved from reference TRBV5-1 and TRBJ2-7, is KAGVTQTPRYLIKTRGQQVTLSCSPISGHRSVSWYQQTPGQGLQFLFEYFSETQRNKGNFPGRFSGRQFSNSRSEMNVSTLELGDSALYLCASSLDLAGREQYFGPGTRLTVT.

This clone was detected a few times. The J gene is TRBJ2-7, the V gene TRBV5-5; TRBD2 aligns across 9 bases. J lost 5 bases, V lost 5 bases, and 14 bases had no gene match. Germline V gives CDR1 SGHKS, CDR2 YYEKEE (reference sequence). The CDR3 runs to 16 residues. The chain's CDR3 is CASSFSGASGTHEQYF. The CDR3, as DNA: TGTGCCAGCAGTTTTTCCGGGGCTAGCGGGACCCACGAGCAGTACTTC.

Here the CDR3 reads CSVDGLNTEAFF. The CDR3 nucleotides read TGCAGCGTTGACGGGTTGAACACTGAAGCTTTCTTT. This sequence joins TRBV29-1 and TRBJ1-1; D is ambiguous. The CDR3 runs 12 residues. With 3 bases removed from V and 0 bases from J, the gap between germline ends came to 5 bases. The germline V gene has CDR1 SQVTM and CDR2 ANQGSEA.